This T cell receptor (beta chain) derives from a study of blood T cells in healthy people across ages. A second PCR of roughly 7 to 11 cycles used a sample-barcoded 5' primer and a J-beta primer mix. TCRdb itself ran the 5' RACE reads through MiXCR, one entry per CDR3 protein. The sample shows about 1 million distinct CDR3 sequences, around 27% of them seen only once. V shed 0 bases and J 9 bases; nucleotides not matched to a gene: 6. The CDR3 has 15 amino acids. The germline gives CDR1 MGHRA, CDR2 YSYEKL. The same data also went into a second study, on T cells of mothers and their children.

The sequence was obtained from a girl aged 2 to 9 in good health. Material: blood. The chain has TRBV4-1 and TRBJ2-4; TRBD2 aligns across 9 bases. CDR3 in DNA: TGCGCCAGCAGCCAAGAAGGTGCGGGGGGGAGCATTCAGTACTTC. This sequence encodes CASSQEGAGGSIQYF.